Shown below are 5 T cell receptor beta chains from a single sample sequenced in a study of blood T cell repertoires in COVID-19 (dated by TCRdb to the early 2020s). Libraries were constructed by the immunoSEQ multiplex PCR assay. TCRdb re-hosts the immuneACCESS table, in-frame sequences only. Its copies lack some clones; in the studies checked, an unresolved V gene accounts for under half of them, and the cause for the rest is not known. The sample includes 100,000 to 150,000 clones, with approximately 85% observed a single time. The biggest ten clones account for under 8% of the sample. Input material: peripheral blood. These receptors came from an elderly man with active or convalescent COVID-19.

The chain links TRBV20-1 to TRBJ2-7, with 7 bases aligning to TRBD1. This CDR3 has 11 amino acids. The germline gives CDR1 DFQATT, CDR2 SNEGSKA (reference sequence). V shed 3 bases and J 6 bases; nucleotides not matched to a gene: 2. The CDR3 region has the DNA TGCAGTGCTAGGACAGGGTTCGAGCAGTACTTC. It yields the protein CSARTGFEQYF.

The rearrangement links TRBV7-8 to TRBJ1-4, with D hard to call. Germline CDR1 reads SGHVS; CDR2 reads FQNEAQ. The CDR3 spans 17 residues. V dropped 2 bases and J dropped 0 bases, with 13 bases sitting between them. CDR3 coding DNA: TGTGCCAGCAGCTTAAATGGGCGCGTCGCAACTAATGAAAAACTGTTTTTT. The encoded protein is CASSLNGRVATNEKLFF.

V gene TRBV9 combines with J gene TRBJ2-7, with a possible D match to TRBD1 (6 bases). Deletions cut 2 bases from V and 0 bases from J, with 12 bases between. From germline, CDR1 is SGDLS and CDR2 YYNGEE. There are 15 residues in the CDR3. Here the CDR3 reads CASSVGRGPSYEQYF. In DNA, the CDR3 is TGTGCCAGCAGCGTGGGCAGGGGACCCTCCTACGAGCAGTACTTC. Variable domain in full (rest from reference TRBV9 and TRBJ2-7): DSGVTQTPKHLITATGQRVTLRCSPRSGDLSVYWYQQSLDQGLQFLIQYYNGEERAKGNILERFSAQQFPDLHSELNLSSLELGDSALYFCASSVGRGPSYEQYFGPGTRLTVT.

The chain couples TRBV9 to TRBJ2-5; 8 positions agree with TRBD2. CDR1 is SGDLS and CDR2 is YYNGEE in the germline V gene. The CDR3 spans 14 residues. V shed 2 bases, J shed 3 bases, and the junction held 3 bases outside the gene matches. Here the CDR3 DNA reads TGTGCCAGCAGCGTGGGTAGCGGGAAAGAGACCCAGTACTTC. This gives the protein CASSVGSGKETQYF. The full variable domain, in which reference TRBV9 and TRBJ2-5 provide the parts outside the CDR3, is DSGVTQTPKHLITATGQRVTLRCSPRSGDLSVYWYQQSLDQGLQFLIQYYNGEERAKGNILERFSAQQFPDLHSELNLSSLELGDSALYFCASSVGSGKETQYFGPGTRLLVL.

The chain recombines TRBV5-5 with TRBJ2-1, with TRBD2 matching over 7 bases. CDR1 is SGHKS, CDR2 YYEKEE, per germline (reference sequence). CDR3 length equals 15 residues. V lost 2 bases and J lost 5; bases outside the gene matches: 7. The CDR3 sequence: CASSFGAGRNNEQFF. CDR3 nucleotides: TGTGCCAGCAGCTTTGGAGCGGGAAGAAACAATGAGCAGTTCTTC.